This T cell receptor beta chain was identified in a study of blood T cells in healthy people across ages. The second PCR ran roughly 6 to 11 cycles with a sample-barcoded 5' primer and J-beta primers. Sequencing of every sample gave 2.5 million or more CDR3-containing paired-end reads. TCRdb analysed the 5' RACE reads with MiXCR anew, one entry per CDR3 protein. The sample lists 760,000 or so distinct CDR3 sequences; roughly 25% were seen once. This clonotype turned up a few times. The same data also went into a second study, on T cells of mothers and their children. That publication notes: Nine systemically healthy Caucasian donors: three mothers, six children. Slightly higher but non-significant overlap marked related mother-child pairs versus unrelated pairs.

The clonotype comes from a boy under 18 in good health. Material: blood.

The CDR3 DNA sequence: TGTGCCAGCAGTACAGGACAGTCCATCTCTGGGGCCAACGTCCTGACTTTC. Encoded protein: CASSTGQSISGANVLTF. This rearrangement joins TRBV12-3 or TRBV12-4 to TRBJ2-6, with TRBD1 as a possible D gene (6 bases). This CDR3 is 17 amino acids long. V lost 5 bases, J lost 0 bases, and 14 bases lay in between.